This record looks at one TCR beta chain sequence and its context. The antigen remains unidentified. These data are taken from a study of T cell repertoires and HLA-DP antigens. Study-wide context: CD4+ T cells were cocultured with HeLa cells expressing HLA-DP.

Looked up from germline, CDR1 is LGHNA and CDR2 is YSLEER. Trimming at V came to 1 base and at J to 3 bases, leaving 2 bases not matched to a gene. The CDR3 has 15 residues. Whole-study results and caveats: Previously undetected clones averaged 36.3% and 50.6% against the two alleles respectively.

Using immunoSEQ multiplex PCR, the repertoire was profiled, and TCRdb retains in-frame clones only, with some absent. Among about 89,000 clones listed, roughly nine tenths were seen once. Untouched CD4+ T cells were bead-isolated from PBMC at about 97.7% purity. This receptor was obtained from a man aged 45-65 years in good health and CMV-seronegative. Source material: CD4+ T cells from PBMCs. The gene calls are TRBV4-3 and TRBJ1-4, with 7 bases lining up with TRBD1. The CDR3 DNA is TGCGCCAGCAGCCAAGGTGGGACAGCTAATGAAAAACTGTTTTTT. It codes for CASSQGGTANEKLFF.